Many counts were recorded for the clone carrying this TCR beta chain. Time point of the sample: after trial treatment. As to treatment: LDRT plus nivolumab, ipilimumab, low-dose cyclophosphamide and aspirin (RACIN trial). Trimming took 0 bases from V and 4 from J, leaving 10 bases between them. From germline, CDR1 is SNHLY and CDR2 FYNNEI. The CDR3 is 16 amino acids. The data are from a study of low-dose radiotherapy and immunotherapy resistance in tumors. With TRAV- and TRBV-specific primers, first-strand cDNA was made, covering the alpha and beta chains. The authors ran 15 to 20 PCR cycles to amplify TCRs with a constant-region primer and V-primer adapter. TCRdb independently ran MiXCR on the reads; one entry per CDR3 protein. The sample has about 39,000 distinct CDR3 sequences, roughly 20% seen once; the top ten hold roughly 9.4%.

This sample comprised PBMCs, obtained after low-dose radiotherapy plus immunotherapy. This rearrangement joins TRBV2 to TRBJ2-6; possible D gene TRBD1, 5 bases. This TCR came from a female donor with ovarian cancer. The CDR3 reads CASSEALGAGANVLTF. CDR3 sequence (DNA): TGTGCCAGCAGTGAAGCGCTAGGGGCCGGGGCCAACGTCCTGACTTTC.